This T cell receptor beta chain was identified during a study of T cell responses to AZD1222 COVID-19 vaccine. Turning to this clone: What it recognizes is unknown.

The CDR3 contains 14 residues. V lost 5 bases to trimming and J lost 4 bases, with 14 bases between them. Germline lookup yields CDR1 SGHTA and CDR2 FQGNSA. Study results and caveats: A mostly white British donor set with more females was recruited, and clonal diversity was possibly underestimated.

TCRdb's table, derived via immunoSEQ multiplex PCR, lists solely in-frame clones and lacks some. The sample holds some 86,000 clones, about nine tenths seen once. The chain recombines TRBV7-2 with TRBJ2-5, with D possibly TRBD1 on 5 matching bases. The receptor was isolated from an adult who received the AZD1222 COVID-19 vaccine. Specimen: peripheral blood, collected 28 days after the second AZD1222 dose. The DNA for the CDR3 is TGTGCCAGCAGCAAAGCAGGGAATTCAGAGACCCAGTACTTC. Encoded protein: CASSKAGNSETQYF.